What follows describes a single TCR beta chain. The record originates from a study of blood T cell repertoires in COVID-19. For the study at large: Researchers got acute and convalescent COVID-19 samples from the United States, Italy and Spain. The analysed material was cDNA or gDNA that came from T cells, B-cell-depleted T cells, or PBMCs.

As originally analysed: Using reference gene primer amplification, nucleated cell counts were estimated. The protocol was immunoSEQ multiplex PCR, while the TCRdb copy is restricted to in-frame clones and leaves out a portion. The V and J calls and clone size come from that table; D and trimming were worked out from the DNA. This repertoire shows 300,000 or so clones, 85% found once; its top ten account for 4.1%. From germline, CDR1 is MNHNS and CDR2 SASEGT. CDR3 length: 14 amino acids. The J segment lost 3 bases and the V segment lost 3 bases, leaving 4 bases of the junction unmatched. The receptor's source is a woman aged 45 to 65 with active or convalescent COVID-19. The sample taken for sequencing was peripheral blood. The chain joins TRBV6-1 to TRBJ2-7; the match to TRBD2 covers 8 bases. CDR3 protein: CASSDGREGYEQYF. DNA of the CDR3: TGTGCCAGCAGTGACGGGAGGGAGGGCTACGAGCAGTACTTC.